The T cell receptor beta chain described here comes from a study of cytomegalovirus exposure and HLA in healthy donors. As for the study in general: Caucasian-associated ancestry cluster membership applied to 75% to 85% of approximately 400 genotyped donors.

It was with 60 Vbeta and 13 Jbeta primers that the PCR ran. TCRdb's copy holds only in-frame clones and misses some; the assay was immunoSEQ multiplex PCR. The sample has approximately 170,000 clones, 70% to 90% seen once; the top ten hold about 2.5%. Findings of the study overall: Follow-up analysis seemed to connect common viral pathogens with several of the most significant clusters identified. Trimming of TCR beta V- and J-genes showed a link, identified in a later analysis, to a missense DCLRE1C variant. CMV antigen specificity of three CMV-associated chains was confirmed in vitro.

V lost 2 bases and J lost 1, with 14 bases in between. The germline gives CDR1 MNHNY, CDR2 SVGAGI (reference sequence). The CDR3 is 16 amino acids. This clone was observed a few times. Its cognate antigen is unknown. The chain couples TRBV6-6 to TRBJ1-1; the D gene is possibly TRBD1 (6 bases). Input material: PBMCs. The clonotype was recovered from a man aged 25 to 45 in good health and CMV-seropositive. The CDR3 DNA is TGTGCCAGCAGTTACCCACAGGGAATTAGGAACACTGAAGCTTTCTTT. This sequence encodes CASSYPQGIRNTEAFF.